Below are 26 T cell receptor beta chains sequenced from a single sample in a study of CXCR3-negative and CXCR3-positive naive CD8 T cells. Study-level results: Comparison of naive cells showed more hydrophobic TRB CDR3s in CXCR3-positive than in CXCR3-negative naive cells.

The TRB cDNA libraries were prepared by 5' RACE with UMI labels. Reanalyzing the 5' RACE reads, TCRdb keeps one entry per CDR3 protein, without DNA. Its clone listing holds 55,000 to 65,000 distinct CDR3 sequences. These receptors' targets are unknown. Sample: naive CXCR3+ CD8+ T cells from blood. The subset: CD45RO-CCR7+CD27+CD95- naive CD8+ T cells expressing CXCR3 (TNR3+). These receptor sequences come from a human donor in good health. Some clones in this sample may be carry-over from other donors' samples.

The gene calls are TRBV29-1 and TRBJ2-1; lacking DNA, the TRBD2 call made by TCRdb goes unchecked. Germline values: CDR1 SQVTM, CDR2 ANQGSEA. The CDR3 totals 14 residues. CDR3 region: CSAQRGPSYNEQFF.

CDR3 residues: CASSPRDGGLNEQYF. The rearrangement uses TRBV18 and TRBJ2-7; TCRdb's D call of TRBD1 is untestable without DNA. CDR1 is KGHSH, CDR2 LQKENI, per germline. This CDR3 region has 15 residues.

The rearrangement joins TRBV28 to TRBJ1-1; TCRdb proposes TRBD1, but this gene call is untestable without DNA. The CDR3 extends over 15 amino acids. The germline gives CDR1 MDHEN, CDR2 SYDVKM. The CDR3 is CASSLYTGANTEAFF.

The chain uses TRBV7-2 and TRBJ2-1; the D gene TCRdb calls, TRBD1, cannot be checked with no DNA. Germline V gene data show CDR1 as SGHTA and CDR2 as FQGNSA. The CDR3 extends over 15 amino acids. The CDR3 protein is CASSFSGGAYNEQFF.

The chain uses TRBV5-1 and TRBJ2-7; TCRdb lists TRBD2, though no DNA is available to test this call. Germline V gene data show CDR1 as SGHRS and CDR2 as YFSETQ. The CDR3 sequence is 17 residues long. CDR3 sequence: CASSSAYVDSTGHEQYF.

This chain links TRBV4-2 with TRBJ2-7; the TRBD1 assignment by TCRdb is unverifiable without DNA. This CDR3 is 11 amino acids long. Per the germline V gene, CDR1 is LGHNA and CDR2 is YNFKEQ. CDR3 region: CASSQPGEQYF.

The chain carries TRBV28 and TRBJ2-7; there is no DNA to check the TCRdb D call of TRBD1. CDR1 and CDR2 (germline): MDHEN, SYDVKM. This CDR3 contains 16 residues. CDR3 region: CASSPRVGALSYEQYF. Variable domain in full (rest from reference TRBV28 and TRBJ2-7): DVKVTQSSRYLVKRTGEKVFLECVQDMDHENMFWYRQDPGLGLRLIYFSYDVKMKEKGDIPEGYSVSREKKERFSLILESASTNQTSMYLCASSPRVGALSYEQYFGPGTRLTVT.

This chain links TRBV28 with TRBJ2-5; TCRdb picks TRBD1, but there is no DNA to check that call. CDR3 length: 14 amino acids. Germline V gene data show CDR1 as MDHEN and CDR2 as SYDVKM. The CDR3 spells CASSLVPKVETQYF.

The gene calls are TRBV27 and TRBJ2-5; checking the TCRdb D call of TRBD2 is not possible without DNA. Germline V gene lookup returns CDR1 MNHEY and CDR2 SMNVEV (reference sequence). The CDR3 runs to 14 residues. The CDR3 here is CASSLIAGQETQYF.

The CDR3 is CASNVRGLSYEQYF. This chain links TRBV28 with TRBJ2-7; TCRdb's D call, TRBD1, is unchecked because there is no DNA. The CDR3 is 14 residues long. Germline CDR1 and CDR2: MDHEN and SYDVKM.

This chain connects TRBV7-8 to TRBJ1-5. Germline CDR1 and CDR2: SGHVS and FQNEAQ. The CDR3 runs to 17 residues. CDR3 protein: CASSLALPPREGQPQHF. Filled out from reference TRBV7-8 and TRBJ1-5, the complete variable domain reads GAGVSQSPRYKVAKRGQDVALRCDPISGHVSLFWYQQALGQGPEFLTYFQNEAQLDKSGLPSDRFFAERPEGSVSTLKIQRTQQEDSAVYLCASSLALPPREGQPQHFGDGTRLSIL.

The chain combines TRBV6-5 with TRBJ1-6. Per germline, CDR1 MNHEY and CDR2 SVGAGI. The CDR3 is made up of 17 amino acids. The CDR3 sequence: CASSPRAGSSYNSPLHF.

The chain uses TRBV28 and TRBJ1-6; the D call of TRBD1 rests on TCRdb alone, since no DNA is present to check it. The CDR3 length is 19 residues. Germline V gene sequence: CDR1 MDHEN, CDR2 SYDVKM. CDR3 residues: CASSSPGQQTTFYNSPLHF.

This sequence joins TRBV28 and TRBJ1-6; the D call of TRBD1 rests on TCRdb alone, since no DNA is present to check it. This CDR3 region has 14 residues. Per the germline V gene, CDR1 is MDHEN and CDR2 is SYDVKM. The CDR3 loop is CASSLGQDQSPLHF. The full variable domain, its missing parts supplied by reference TRBV28 and TRBJ1-6, is DVKVTQSSRYLVKRTGEKVFLECVQDMDHENMFWYRQDPGLGLRLIYFSYDVKMKEKGDIPEGYSVSREKKERFSLILESASTNQTSMYLCASSLGQDQSPLHFGNGTRLTVT.

The V gene is TRBV7-6, the J gene TRBJ1-6; TCRdb lists TRBD1, though no DNA is available to test this call. CDR3 size: 15 residues. The V gene's germline CDR1 is SGHVS and CDR2 FNYEAQ. CDR3 sequence: CASSSGQGLITPLHF. Drawing the rest from reference TRBV7-6 and TRBJ1-6, the complete variable domain is GAGVSQSPRYKVTKRGQDVALRCDPISGHVSLYWYRQALGQGPEFLTYFNYEAQQDKSGLPNDRFSAERPEGSISTLTIQRTEQRDSAMYRCASSSGQGLITPLHFGNGTRLTVT.

The CDR3 loop reads CSGSVGNEKLFF. V and J are TRBV29-1 and TRBJ1-4. The CDR3 length is 12 residues. Germline values: CDR1 SQVTM, CDR2 ANQGSEA.

The rearrangement links TRBV12-3 or TRBV12-4 to TRBJ1-1; absent DNA, TCRdb's TRBD1 call cannot be checked. CDR3 length: 14 residues. CDR3 sequence: CAIPIVPGATEAFF.

The rearrangement links TRBV27 to TRBJ2-7. The CDR3 is 12 residues long. Per the germline V gene, CDR1 is MNHEY and CDR2 is SMNVEV (reference sequence). CDR3 amino acids: CASSSDPYEQYF.

The chain links TRBV15 to TRBJ1-4; TCRdb indicates TRBD1, and absent DNA this call remains unverified. Germline lookup yields CDR1 LNHNV and CDR2 YYDKDF (reference sequence). The CDR3 has 15 residues. This chain's CDR3 is CATSRVLRGGEKLFF.

The rearrangement links TRBV23-1 to TRBJ2-1. TRBV23-1 belongs to the ORF category, with a function that is uncertain. This CDR3 is built from 12 residues. CDR3 in amino acids: CASSQRHNEQFF.

V usage is TRBV21-1 and J usage is TRBJ2-3; TCRdb gives TRBD2 as the D gene, but with no DNA this cannot be confirmed. TRBV21-1 is noted as a pseudogene. The CDR3 consists of 16 residues. The CDR3 reads CASSALQGPWTDTQYF.

CDR3 region: CASRGPSAPPDTQYF. V usage is TRBV6-2 or TRBV6-3 and J usage is TRBJ2-3; TCRdb gives TRBD2 as the D gene, but with no DNA this cannot be confirmed. The CDR3 totals 15 residues. CDR1 and CDR2 from the germline V gene are MNHEY and SVGEGT.

The V gene is TRBV9, the J gene TRBJ2-1; TCRdb gives TRBD1 as the D gene, but with no DNA this cannot be confirmed. The CDR3 covers 15 residues. The germline CDR1 and CDR2 sequences are SGDLS and YYNGEE. The CDR3 here is CASSVAGAVWDEQFF.

This chain uses TRBV7-9 with TRBJ1-1; without DNA, the TCRdb call of TRBD1 cannot be checked. CDR3 size: 13 residues. CDR1 is SEHNR, CDR2 FQNEAQ, per germline (reference sequence). The CDR3 region is CASSLSRTGEAFF.

V is TRBV29-1 and J is TRBJ2-1. There are 11 residues in the CDR3. In germline, CDR1 is SQVTM, CDR2 ANQGSEA. The CDR3 sequence is CSATDLNEQFF.

The CDR3 region is CASSQEPIQGQPQHF. This chain connects TRBV3-2 to TRBJ1-5; the TCRdb D gene call, TRBD1, has no DNA to confirm it. TRBV3-2 is termed a pseudogene. CDR3 size: 15 residues.